A single sample is the source of the 16 T cell receptor beta chains below, sequenced in a study of cytomegalovirus exposure and HLA in healthy donors. Primers for the PCR totalled 60 Vbeta and 13 Jbeta. Measured with immunoSEQ multiplex PCR; TCRdb has only the in-frame clones, and not every one. The sample contains more than 140,000 clones, roughly four fifths of which appear only once. Sequencing was done on a sample of PBMCs. The receptor source for this set is a young man in good health and CMV-seropositive.

The chain links TRBV5-1 to TRBJ2-5; D ambiguous. From germline, CDR1 is SGHRS and CDR2 YFSETQ. This CDR3 is built from 13 residues. Trimming stripped 2 bases from V and 1 base from J, with 6 bases between. CDR3 amino acids: CASSLTPQETQYF. The CDR3 DNA is TGCGCCAGCAGCTTAACACCCCAAGAGACCCAGTACTTC.

The V call is TRBV6-5, the J call TRBJ2-2, with D possibly matching TRBD1 (6 bases). The germline V gene has CDR1 MNHEY and CDR2 SVGAGI. V lost 9 bases and J 1 base, leaving 12 bases between the germline ends. The CDR3 sequence is 14 residues long. Here the CDR3 reads CASGDTKNTGELFF. The DNA of the CDR3 is TGTGCCAGTGGGGACACTAAGAACACCGGGGAGCTGTTTTTT.

This chain joins TRBV7-9 and TRBJ2-7; 8 bases map to TRBD1. In germline, CDR1 is SEHNR, CDR2 FQNEAQ (reference sequence). Trimming at V came to 6 bases and at J to 2 bases, leaving 15 bases not matched to a gene. This CDR3 contains 17 residues. The CDR3 region has the DNA TGTGCCAGCAGTAGTATCTCGGGGGACAGGTTGCCCTACGAGCAGTACTTC. Translated, it gives CASSSISGDRLPYEQYF.

The V call is TRBV29-1, the J call TRBJ1-2; 10 bases line up with TRBD1. From germline, CDR1 is SQVTM and CDR2 ANQGSEA. The CDR3 runs to 15 residues. J lost 4 bases, V lost 4 bases, and 9 bases had no gene match. The CDR3 loop is CSVGVRTGGSYGYTF. The CDR3 coding sequence is TGCAGCGTTGGGGTTAGGACAGGGGGAAGCTATGGCTACACCTTC.

The chain uses TRBV6-4 and TRBJ2-3; D is perhaps TRBD1 (6 bases). Germline-derived CDR1 and CDR2 are MRHNA and SNTAGT. Trimming removed 4 bases at V and 4 bases at J, with 12 bases between. There are 14 residues in the CDR3. Written as DNA, the CDR3 is TGTGCCAGCAGTGGAACAGGGAACGCAGATACGCAGTATTTT. Protein: CASSGTGNADTQYF.

V is TRBV18 and J is TRBJ2-3; 7 bases are shared with TRBD1. The CDR3 has 17 amino acids. Germline assignment: CDR1 KGHSH and CDR2 LQKENI. V trimming: 2 bases; J trimming: 8 bases; junction bases outside the gene matches: 16. CDR3 coding DNA: TGTGCCAGCTCACCAATGGGACAGCCAATTTCTCCTGGTACGCAGTATTTT. Protein: CASSPMGQPISPGTQYF.

The chain employs TRBV5-1 and TRBJ1-1; D remains ambiguous. This CDR3 comprises 15 residues. V dropped 3 bases and J dropped 4 bases, with 16 bases sitting between them. Germline assignment: CDR1 SGHRS and CDR2 YFSETQ. The CDR3 loop reads CASSSEGSLGTEAFF. Here the CDR3 DNA reads TGCGCCAGCAGCTCGGAGGGCAGTTTAGGCACTGAAGCTTTCTTT.

The genes are TRBV7-3 and TRBJ2-1, with 9 nucleotides matching TRBD2. V lost 1 base, J lost 5 bases, and 3 bases stayed unmatched. CDR1 is SGHTA and CDR2 is FQGTGA in the germline V gene. CDR3 length: 15 amino acids. This CDR3 is CASSLMGTSNNEQFF. The CDR3 bases are TGTGCCAGCAGCTTAATGGGGACTAGCAACAATGAGCAGTTCTTC. Drawing the rest from reference TRBV7-3 and TRBJ2-1, the complete variable domain is GAGVSQTPSNKVTEKGKYVELRCDPISGHTALYWYRQSLGQGPEFLIYFQGTGAADDSGLPNDRFFAVRPEGSVSTLKIQRTERGDSAVYLCASSLMGTSNNEQFFGPGTRLTVL.

The chain carries TRBV29-1 and TRBJ2-3, with D tentatively TRBD2 (6 bases). V lost 2 bases, J lost 8 bases, and 14 bases lay in between. Germline CDR1 is SQVTM and CDR2 is ANQGSEA. CDR3 length: 13 residues. The CDR3 loop is CSVERVQGGTQYF. As DNA, the CDR3 is TGCAGCGTTGAAAGGGTTCAGGGAGGTACGCAGTATTTT.

The chain has TRBV29-1 and TRBJ2-1, with D maybe TRBD1 (6 bases). The CDR3 has 15 residues. V was trimmed by 0 bases and J by 4 bases, leaving 13 bases between them. Germline loops: CDR1 SQVTM, CDR2 ANQGSEA. Written as DNA, the CDR3 is TGCAGCGTTGAAGATCCCAGGGGCCAGTACAATGAGCAGTTCTTC. Translation: CSVEDPRGQYNEQFF.

This clone came up once. This chain uses TRBV28 with TRBJ1-5, with TRBD1 identical over 7 bases. The CDR3 runs to 15 residues. V was clipped by 6 bases and J by 5 bases; unmatched bases: 10. The V gene's germline CDR1 is MDHEN and CDR2 SYDVKM. The CDR3 loop reads CASSFTGTEYQPQHF. CDR3 nucleotide sequence: TGTGCCAGCAGCTTTACCGGGACAGAGTATCAGCCCCAGCATTTT.

J is TRBJ2-7 and V is TRBV7-9; 10 nucleotides agree with TRBD2. Per germline, CDR1 SEHNR and CDR2 FQNEAQ (reference sequence). With 5 bases clipped from V and 3 bases from J, the junction kept 7 bases outside the gene matches. The CDR3 consists of 15 residues. DNA for the CDR3: TGTGCCAGCAGCGTTATCTCTAGCGGGAGCTACGAGCAGTACTTC. This codes for CASSVISSGSYEQYF.

This clone has a handful of counts. The chain carries TRBV7-9 and TRBJ2-4, with 8 bases fitting TRBD2. The germline gives CDR1 SEHNR, CDR2 FQNEAQ (reference sequence). Trimming at V came to 8 bases and at J to 8 bases, leaving 5 bases not matched to a gene. The CDR3 covers 12 residues. The CDR3 is CASERERDIQYF. The CDR3 DNA follows: TGTGCCAGCGAGCGGGAGAGGGACATTCAGTACTTC.

The gene calls are TRBV6-5 and TRBJ1-1; 9 nucleotides match TRBD1. The CDR3 is 14 residues long. The trim removed 4 bases at V and 5 bases at J, leaving 5 bases unmatched. Germline V gives CDR1 MNHEY, CDR2 SVGAGI. This CDR3 is CASSLTGGRTEAFF. DNA of the CDR3: TGTGCCAGCAGTTTAACAGGGGGCCGGACTGAAGCTTTCTTT.

This clone has more than one count but fewer than ten. The chain carries TRBV2 and TRBJ1-1; D is uncertain. Trimming took 5 bases from V and 2 from J, leaving 15 bases between them. CDR1 SNHLY and CDR2 FYNNEI come from the germline V gene. This CDR3 is 15 amino acids long. CDR3 amino acids: CASSSDLAGNTEAFF. CDR3 bases: TGTGCCAGCAGTAGCGACCTAGCGGGTAACACTGAAGCTTTCTTT.

The chain uses TRBV28 and TRBJ1-2; 8 bases match TRBD1. Germline CDR1 and CDR2: MDHEN and SYDVKM. This CDR3 has 14 amino acids. V shed 3 bases, J shed 4 bases, and the junction held 4 bases outside the gene matches. CDR3 sequence reads: CASSLRTGTYGYTF. The CDR3 nucleotides are TGTGCCAGCAGTTTGAGGACAGGGACCTATGGCTACACCTTC.